These T cell receptor beta chains were read from a single sample in a study of response to subunit inactivated influenza vaccine. TCRdb re-analysed the RT-PCR reads in MiXCR, keeping a single row per CDR3 protein. The sample shows roughly 670,000 distinct CDR3 sequences, 11% to 15% of them seen only once. This specimen was PBMCs from blood, taken less than 15 days before vaccination. Receptors originate from a middle-aged man who received an inactivated influenza vaccine. The CDR3 runs from the conserved cysteine through the conserved F or W. Fields, in order: CDR3 protein, CDR3 DNA, J gene, clone size, D gene, V gene. A D gene is named only where the DNA matches it firmly. Not all rows give a size; the values are once, few, many and, for expanded clones, a class.

CASALTGGLYEQYF TGTGCCAGCGCCCTGACAGGGGGTTTATACGAGCAGTACTTC TRBJ2-7 - TRBD1 TRBV12-3/TRBV12-4
CASSPSGLATDTQYF TGTGCCAGCTCACCCTCGGGACTCGCCACAGATACGCAGTATTTT TRBJ2-3 few - TRBV18
CATSDYRDNQETQYF TGTGCCACCAGTGACTACCGGGACAACCAAGAGACCCAGTACTTC TRBJ2-5 few - TRBV24-1
CASSFSRRTLRTDTQYF TGTGCCAGCAGCTTTAGTAGACGGACACTACGCACAGATACGCAGTATTTT TRBJ2-3 - - TRBV7-9
CASRPSGGGQYF TGTGCCAGCAGACCGTCAGGGGGCGGGCAGTACTTC TRBJ2-7 - TRBD1 TRBV28
CASSQDPARTGRRTGELFF TGTGCCAGCAGCCAAGACCCCGCGAGGACAGGGCGAAGAACCGGGGAGCTGTTTTTT TRBJ2-2 - TRBD1 TRBV3-1
CASSFDNYEQYF TGCGCCAGCAGCTTCGACAACTACGAGCAGTACTTC TRBJ2-7 few - TRBV5-1
CASRETGSDTGELFF TGTGCCAGCAGAGAGACAGGGTCGGACACCGGGGAGCTGTTTTTT TRBJ2-2 - TRBD1 TRBV28
CASSLMVAGSYEQYF TGCGCCAGCAGCTTGATGGTAGCGGGGAGCTACGAGCAGTACTTC TRBJ2-7 - TRBD2 TRBV5-1
CSARVQGRTGELFF TGCAGTGCTAGAGTGCAGGGACGGACCGGGGAGCTGTTTTTT TRBJ2-2 many - TRBV20-1
CSVPFFTGQELLTGELFF TGCAGCGTTCCTTTCTTCACAGGACAGGAATTATTGACCGGGGAGCTGTTTTTT TRBJ2-2 - TRBD1 TRBV29-1
CASSPGQGAQPQHF TGCGCCAGCAGCCCCGGACAGGGGGCTCAGCCCCAGCATTTT TRBJ1-5 - TRBD1 TRBV5-1
CASSPGTGSGYTF TGTGCCAGCAGCCCCGGGACAGGGTCTGGCTACACCTTC TRBJ1-2 few TRBD1 TRBV6-5
CASNSGNSGVNTQYF TGTGCCAGCAACTCCGGGAATAGCGGGGTAAATACGCAGTATTTT TRBJ2-3 - TRBD2 TRBV28
CASSAQGQGGTGELFF TGTGCCAGCAGCGCTCAGGGACAGGGCGGCACCGGGGAGCTGTTTTTT TRBJ2-2 - TRBD1 TRBV9
CAISENSYNQPQHF TGTGCCATCAGTGAAAACAGCTACAATCAGCCCCAGCATTTT TRBJ1-5 few - TRBV10-3
CASRDITDTQYF TGTGCCAGCAGGGATATCACAGATACGCAGTATTTT TRBJ2-3 few - TRBV12-3/TRBV12-4
CASSLMTSGTWETQYF TGTGCCAGCAGCTTAATGACTAGCGGGACATGGGAGACCCAGTACTTC TRBJ2-5 few TRBD2 TRBV11-2
CSGQLAGDYEQYF TGCAGCGGCCAACTAGCGGGAGACTACGAGCAGTACTTC TRBJ2-7 few TRBD2 TRBV29-1
CASSVERKSSYNSPLHF TGTGCCAGCAGCGTAGAAAGGAAGAGCTCCTATAATTCACCCCTCCACTTT TRBJ1-6 few - TRBV9
CASTNDRTGELFF TGTGCCAGCACTAATGACAGAACCGGGGAGCTGTTTTTT TRBJ2-2 many - TRBV7-2
CASSQDRPTGTDTQYF TGCGCCAGCAGCCAAGATCGTCCGACAGGCACAGATACGCAGTATTTT TRBJ2-3 - - TRBV4-3
CASSLPGLNTGELFF TGTGCCAGCAGCTTACCGGGGTTGAACACCGGGGAGCTGTTTTTT TRBJ2-2 few - TRBV7-9
CASSISLGTDTQYF TGTGCCAGTAGTATTAGTCTTGGCACAGATACGCAGTATTTT TRBJ2-3 - - TRBV19
CAISQEDRGLSSGANVLTF TGTGCCATCAGTCAGGAGGACAGGGGGCTTTCTTCTGGGGCCAACGTCCTGACTTTC TRBJ2-6 few TRBD1 TRBV10-3
CASSFSSSEQFF TGTGCCAGCAGTTTTAGTAGCAGTGAGCAGTTCTTC TRBJ2-1 few - TRBV12-3/TRBV12-4
CASSRTGPLSGNTIYF TGTGCCAGCAGTCGGACAGGACCCCTCTCTGGAAACACCATATATTTT TRBJ1-3 - TRBD1 TRBV27
CSVSYRVGGELFF TGCAGCGTAAGCTACAGGGTTGGAGGGGAGCTGTTTTTT TRBJ2-2 - - TRBV29-1
CASEGRVTGELFF TGTGCCAGCGAGGGCCGGGTCACCGGGGAGCTGTTTTTT TRBJ2-2 many - TRBV12-3/TRBV12-4
CSVEAQQASYTF TGCAGCGTTGAAGCCCAACAGGCGAGCTACACCTTC TRBJ1-2 few - TRBV29-1
CASSPTRGGYNEQFF TGTGCCAGCAGTCCCACCCGAGGGGGGTACAATGAGCAGTTCTTC TRBJ2-1 few - TRBV28
CAIRGVNEQFF TGTGCCATCAGAGGGGTCAATGAGCAGTTCTTC TRBJ2-1 few - TRBV10-3
CARNPWGRGAEAFF TGCGCCAGGAACCCATGGGGGCGCGGGGCTGAAGCTTTCTTT TRBJ1-1 few - TRBV5-1
CASKNRQGASYEQYF TGTGCCAGCAAAAACAGACAGGGGGCTTCCTACGAGCAGTACTTC TRBJ2-7 - TRBD1 TRBV5-6
CASGSGGAYNEQFF TGTGCCAGCGGTAGCGGGGGGGCCTACAATGAGCAGTTCTTC TRBJ2-1 - TRBD2 TRBV28
CASSLAVPGGPYEQYF TGCGCCAGCAGCTTGGCCGTTCCGGGGGGCCCTTACGAGCAGTACTTC TRBJ2-7 - - TRBV5-1
CASHGTAHEQYF TGTGCCAGCCACGGGACAGCCCACGAGCAGTACTTC TRBJ2-7 many TRBD1 TRBV28
CASSLEGQGLTDTQYF TGTGCCAGCAGCTTGGAGGGGCAGGGGCTTACAGATACGCAGTATTTT TRBJ2-3 - - TRBV5-6
CASSLTSTQETQYF TGTGCCAGCAGTCTGACGTCGACCCAAGAGACCCAGTACTTC TRBJ2-5 few - TRBV28
CASSLVTATYNEQFF TGTGCCAGCAGCTTAGTAACGGCCACCTACAATGAGCAGTTCTTC TRBJ2-1 few - TRBV11-2
CATLTSGGSDTQYF TGTGCCACCTTGACTAGCGGGGGATCAGATACGCAGTATTTT TRBJ2-3 many TRBD2 TRBV10-3
CSVVGGVDTQYF TGCAGCGTTGTAGGGGGTGTGGATACGCAGTATTTT TRBJ2-3 few - TRBV29-1
CSLPTAVYVDEQFF TGCAGCCTGCCGACGGCTGTTTATGTAGATGAGCAGTTCTTC TRBJ2-1 - - TRBV29-1
CASSPEGAAVNQPQHF TGTGCCAGCAGCCCCGAGGGGGCTGCGGTTAATCAGCCCCAGCATTTT TRBJ1-5 - TRBD1 TRBV7-8
CASSESRGQGDSPLHF TGTGCCAGCAGTGAAAGTCGGGGACAGGGTGATTCACCCCTCCACTTT TRBJ1-6 few TRBD1 TRBV2
CASSQPYNEQFF TGTGCCAGCAGCCAACCCTACAATGAGCAGTTCTTC TRBJ2-1 few - TRBV3-1
CASSLAGAPSTDTQYF TGTGCCAGCAGCTTAGCGGGGGCACCTAGCACAGATACGCAGTATTTT TRBJ2-3 - - TRBV7-6
CASSLGTSGGLNEQFF TGTGCCAGCAGTTTAGGGACTAGCGGGGGGCTAAATGAGCAGTTCTTC TRBJ2-1 many TRBD2 TRBV12-3/TRBV12-4
CASSLPGRSTQYF TGTGCCAGCAGCTTACCCGGGCGAAGCACGCAGTATTTT TRBJ2-3 - - TRBV7-6
CASIDRGVPGELFF TGTGCCAGCATCGACAGGGGCGTACCCGGGGAGCTGTTTTTT TRBJ2-2 - TRBD1 TRBV28
CASSLVPTGRLWATVYNEQFF TGTGCCAGCAGCTTAGTCCCGACAGGGAGGTTGTGGGCCACTGTTTACAATGAGCAGTTCTTC TRBJ2-1 few - TRBV7-8
CASSPQGYGQYF TGTGCCAGCAGCCCACAGGGGTATGGGCAGTACTTC TRBJ2-7 few TRBD1 TRBV25-1
CSARQGTNEKLFF TGCAGTGCCCGACAGGGTACTAATGAAAAACTGTTTTTT TRBJ1-4 - TRBD1 TRBV20-1
CASSQDSFPWTEAFF TGCGCCAGCAGCCAAGATTCCTTCCCATGGACTGAAGCTTTCTTT TRBJ1-1 - - TRBV4-3
CASSGLAGGHTDTQYF TGTGCCAGCAGTGGACTAGCGGGGGGACACACAGATACGCAGTATTTT TRBJ2-3 few TRBD2 TRBV2
CASSLGGYGYNEQFF TGCGCCAGCAGCTTGGGGGGATATGGCTACAATGAGCAGTTCTTC TRBJ2-1 many - TRBV5-1